The clone carrying this T cell receptor (beta chain) was counted ten times or more. The time point is: patch test 3, about 24 weeks after DPC sensitization. Treatment reported: therapeutic diphenylcyclopropenone sensitization with weekly scalp DPC. MiXCR, applied by TCRdb to the RACE reads, yields one record per CDR3 protein. Of about 30,000 distinct CDR3 sequences in the sample, around 6% were seen once. Germline V gene sequence: CDR1 SQVTM, CDR2 ANQGSEA. V was pared by 1 base and J by 1 base, with 4 bases between. The CDR3 has 12 amino acids. The data stem from a study of human T cells and chemical hapten exposure. The overall study: Investigators sensitized roughly 2 cm by roughly 2 cm of upper inner arm skin with 2% DPC.

The sequences come from whole blood, collected in connection with sensitization to the hapten diphenylcyclopropenone (DPC). The chain combines TRBV29-1 with TRBJ1-1; D uncertain. This sequence was found in a man under 40 with alopecia areata. Some clones in this sample may be carry-over from other donors' samples. Here the CDR3 DNA reads TGCAGCGTTGAAGGGCCGAACACTGAAGCTTTCTTT. Protein: CSVEGPNTEAFF. The complete variable domain, with remaining parts taken from reference TRBV29-1 and TRBJ1-1, reads SAVISQKPSRDICQRGTSLTIQCQVDSQVTMMFWYRQQPGQSLTLIATANQGSEATYESGFVIDKFPISRPNLTFSTLTVSNMSPEDSSIYLCSVEGPNTEAFFGQGTRLTVV.